The 15 T cell receptor beta chains below come from one sample, sequenced in a study of blood T cell repertoires in COVID-19. Assay used: immunoSEQ multiplex PCR; TCRdb lists only in-frame clones, some missing. The sample carries fewer than 350,000 clones, about 83% recorded once. The sample taken for sequencing was PBMCs or T cells enriched from blood (not recorded which). The receptors derive from a woman aged 40 to 50 who had recovered from COVID-19.

This chain links TRBV7-9 with TRBJ2-7, with 7 nucleotides matching TRBD2. The CDR3 is 15 residues long. V lost 5 bases, J lost 4 bases, and 11 bases stayed unmatched. The germline V gene encodes CDR1 SEHNR and CDR2 FQNEAQ (reference sequence). The CDR3 sequence is CASSVRLGRVYEQYF. In nucleotides, the CDR3 is TGTGCCAGCAGCGTCCGCTTGGGGAGGGTGTACGAGCAGTACTTC.

This chain links TRBV27 with TRBJ2-7; D perhaps matches TRBD1 (6 bases). The CDR3 runs to 15 residues. Germline V lookup: CDR1 MNHEY, CDR2 SMNVEV (reference sequence). Trimming took off 6 bases at V and 4 bases at J, with 19 bases between the two ends. The CDR3 DNA reads TGTGCCAGCAGCACTCTCCTGGGCAGGGGTTACGAGCAGTACTTC. Its protein is CASSTLLGRGYEQYF.

The chain employs TRBV3-1 (or the pseudogene TRBV3-2) and TRBJ1-2; TRBD1 is a possible D gene (5 bases). The germline V and J ends were trimmed by 4 bases and 1 base, with 16 bases remaining between them. This CDR3 comprises 16 residues. The germline CDR1 and CDR2 sequences are LGHDT and YNNKEL (reference sequence). The CDR3, as DNA: TGTGCCAGCAGCCCCTGGGGGGAAATAGATAACTATGGCTACACCTTC. It encodes CASSPWGEIDNYGYTF.

This chain joins TRBV7-2 and TRBJ2-1, with D possibly matching TRBD2 (5 bases). Trimming left V 5 bases short and J 4 bases short, with 12 bases between. The CDR3 totals 14 residues. Germline assignment: CDR1 SGHTA and CDR2 FQGNSA. CDR3 in amino acids: CASSPRTGYNEQFF. The CDR3 nucleotides are TGTGCCAGCAGCCCGCGGACTGGATACAATGAGCAGTTCTTC.

The rearrangement uses TRBV10-1 and TRBJ2-1, with 9 bases identical to TRBD2. CDR1 and CDR2 from the germline V gene are WNHNN and SYGVQD (reference sequence). The CDR3 has 15 amino acids. Trimming took 2 bases from V and 4 from J; bases not matched to a gene: 3. CDR3 sequence: CASSEAGGPYNEQFF. The DNA of the CDR3 is TGCGCCAGCAGTGAGGCGGGAGGGCCTTACAATGAGCAGTTCTTC.

This rearrangement joins TRBV18 to TRBJ2-7; possibly TRBD2 for D (8 bases). The CDR3 sequence is 14 residues long. V was shortened by 2 bases and J by 6 bases, with 14 bases between the two germline ends. CDR1 and CDR2 (germline): KGHSH, LQKENI. The CDR3 protein is CASSPLAGQFEQYF. In DNA, the CDR3 is TGTGCCAGCTCACCATTAGCGGGACAGTTCGAGCAGTACTTC.

The rearrangement links TRBV5-1 to TRBJ1-5; D call uncertain. CDR1 is SGHRS and CDR2 is YFSETQ in the germline V gene. CDR3 size: 13 residues. V was shortened by 2 bases and J by 0 bases, with 3 bases between the two germline ends. The CDR3 DNA reads TGCGCCAGCAGCTTATATAGCAATCAGCCCCAGCATTTT. As protein: CASSLYSNQPQHF. Combining the CDR3 with reference TRBV5-1 and TRBJ1-5 gives the whole variable domain KAGVTQTPRYLIKTRGQQVTLSCSPISGHRSVSWYQQTPGQGLQFLFEYFSETQRNKGNFPGRFSGRQFSNSRSEMNVSTLELGDSALYLCASSLYSNQPQHFGDGTRLSIL.

The V and J genes are TRBV24-1 and TRBJ2-5, with 9 bases identical to TRBD1. Germline lookup yields CDR1 KGHDR and CDR2 SFDVKD. J was trimmed by 5 bases and V by 3 bases; bases with no gene match: 6. The CDR3 contains 15 residues. The CDR3 region has the DNA TGTGCCACCAGTGATACGGGACAGGGAGGGGAGACCCAGTACTTC. Its translation: CATSDTGQGGETQYF.

This clone was counted a few times. The chain combines TRBV5-6 with TRBJ2-3; 9 bases fit TRBD2. The CDR3 loop spans 14 amino acids. With 4 bases clipped from V and 5 bases from J, the junction kept 5 bases outside the gene matches. In germline, CDR1 is SGHDT, CDR2 YYEEEE. The CDR3 loop is CASSPGLALDTQYF. DNA for the CDR3: TGTGCCAGCAGCCCGGGACTAGCATTAGATACGCAGTATTTT.

The V gene is TRBV28, the J gene TRBJ2-7; D possibly corresponds to TRBD2 (6 bases). Trimming removed 6 bases from V and 0 bases from J, with 6 bases in between. CDR3 length: 12 residues. Germline CDR1 is MDHEN and CDR2 is SYDVKM. DNA for the CDR3: TGTGCCAGCAGGGGGGGCTCCTACGAGCAGTACTTC. It codes for CASRGGSYEQYF.

This clone was recorded only once. The chain couples TRBV7-2 to TRBJ1-2; 9 nucleotides line up with TRBD1. The germline V gene encodes CDR1 SGHTA and CDR2 FQGNSA. CDR3 length: 17 amino acids. J gave up 7 bases and V 5 bases, and 17 bases lay outside the gene matches. In DNA form, the CDR3 reads TGTGCCAGCAGCAAACTACTAACCGGGACAGGGTCAGGTGGCTACACCTTC. Its translation: CASSKLLTGTGSGGYTF.

This clone was detected only once. This rearrangement joins TRBV28 to TRBJ1-2; D is possibly TRBD1 (5 bases). V dropped 5 bases and J dropped 6 bases, with 13 bases sitting between them. CDR1 MDHEN and CDR2 SYDVKM come from the germline V gene. This CDR3 spans 13 amino acids. The CDR3 sequence: CASSRGVLDGYTF. The CDR3 bases are TGTGCCAGCAGTCGGGGGGTTTTGGATGGCTACACCTTC.

This chain uses TRBV9 with TRBJ2-7, with a weak D call TRBD1 (5 bases). Germline V gives CDR1 SGDLS, CDR2 YYNGEE. The CDR3 has 13 amino acids. The V end was cut by 0 bases, the J end by 5 bases, with 9 bases between. The CDR3 DNA reads as TGTGCCAGCAGCGTAGACAGGCTGGACGAGCAGTACTTC. It encodes CASSVDRLDEQYF.

The table lists this clone with a count of one. CDR3 sequence: CASSLTGTGGGNIQYF. The DNA of the CDR3 is TGCGCCAGCAGCTTAACCGGGACAGGGGGCGGAAACATTCAGTACTTC. The genes are TRBV5-1 and TRBJ2-4; 12 nucleotides agree with TRBD1. Germline CDR1 and CDR2: SGHRS and YFSETQ. V lost 2 bases, J lost 6 bases, and 6 bases stayed unmatched. This CDR3 contains 16 residues. Variable domain in full (rest from reference TRBV5-1 and TRBJ2-4): KAGVTQTPRYLIKTRGQQVTLSCSPISGHRSVSWYQQTPGQGLQFLFEYFSETQRNKGNFPGRFSGRQFSNSRSEMNVSTLELGDSALYLCASSLTGTGGGNIQYFGAGTRLSVL.

The rearrangement uses TRBV4-1 and TRBJ1-2; D call uncertain. Germline CDR1 MGHRA, CDR2 YSYEKL. CDR3 length: 12 amino acids. V was shortened by 2 bases and J by 8 bases, with 9 bases between the two germline ends. The CDR3 coding sequence is TGCGCCAGCAGCCAAAACGGGTTCGGCTACACCTTC. Translation gives CASSQNGFGYTF.